This record covers a single TCR beta chain. This entry belongs to a study of early T cells in non-severe SARS-CoV-2 infection. For the study at large: Bulk RNA from unsorted whole blood was sequenced; chains were unpaired.

This CDR3 has 14 amino acids. The V and J ends lost 6 bases and 2 bases, in that order; junction bases with no gene match: 4. cDNA molecules, individually, were tagged with unique molecular identifiers. Each CDR3 protein gets one entry after TCRdb re-called the 5' RACE reads with MiXCR. Among about 130,000 distinct CDR3 sequences listed, 15% were seen once. This clonotype originated in an adult who was a healthcare worker with PCR-confirmed SARS-CoV-2 infection or an uninfected control (not recorded which). The chain recombines TRBV12-3 or TRBV12-4 with TRBJ2-1; the match to TRBD1 covers 7 bases. The sequenced material came from whole blood. The CDR3 nucleotides read TGTGCCAGCAGCACAGGGGTCGCCTACAATGAGCAGTTCTTC. Protein: CASSTGVAYNEQFF.